Each of the 22 T cell receptor beta chains below was sequenced from the same sample in a study of human T cells and chemical hapten exposure listed by TCRdb under 2021. The intended sense of this specimen's time point label: patch test 3, about 24 weeks after DPC sensitization. Taken with the paper, the label for treatment or condition translates to: therapeutic diphenylcyclopropenone sensitization with weekly scalp DPC. Receptor amplification or capture employed RACE. The sequencer was a NextSeq 500. TCRdb trimmed public reads at Q25 via fastp, called clones via MiXCR and kept in-frame beta chains. Entries are consolidated by CDR3 protein sequence, retaining the most common genes and DNA. This sample has tens of thousands of distinct CDR3 sequences in its table, and roughly 12% of those were observed once. Together, the top ten hold 2.4% of the sample. Sequenced here: whole blood, sampled in connection with sensitization to the hapten diphenylcyclopropenone (DPC). The receptors here all came from a man aged 25-45 years with alopecia areata. Some clones in this sample may be carry-over from other donors' samples.

In its sample, this clonotype was seen a few times. The chain combines TRBV2 with TRBJ1-2; 8 bases agree with TRBD1. V trimming: 4 bases; J trimming: 5 bases; junction bases outside the gene matches: 6. Germline V lookup: CDR1 SNHLY, CDR2 FYNNEI. The CDR3 has 14 amino acids. The CDR3, as DNA: TGTGCCAGCAGTGGATCAGGGGGCGCGTATGGCTACACCTTC. Its protein product is CASSGSGGAYGYTF. The full variable domain, its missing parts supplied by reference TRBV2 and TRBJ1-2, is EPEVTQTPSHQVTQMGQEVILRCVPISNHLYFYWYRQILGQKVEFLVSFYNNEISEKSEIFDDQFSVERPDGSNFTLKIRSTKLEDSAMYFCASSGSGGAYGYTFGSGTRLTVV.

This clonotype was counted ten times or more. This chain connects TRBV7-2 to TRBJ2-7, with D uncertain. The CDR3 length is 14 residues. Trimming took off 4 bases at V and 0 bases at J, with 10 bases between the two ends. Germline CDR1 reads SGHTA; CDR2 reads FQGNSA. For the CDR3, the DNA is TGTGCCAGCAGCTCCTCTGGAAGCTCCTACGAGCAGTACTTC. This codes for CASSSSGSSYEQYF.

This clonotype was seen ten or more times. The rearrangement joins TRBV5-1 to TRBJ1-5; 7 nucleotides match TRBD1. The germline V gene has CDR1 SGHRS and CDR2 YFSETQ. V was clipped by 0 bases and J by 6 bases; unmatched bases: 3. The length of the CDR3 is 14 residues. In DNA form, the CDR3 reads TGCGCCAGCAGCTTGGGACAGGGAGGTCAGCCCCAGCATTTT. This translates into CASSLGQGGQPQHF.

Judged by abundance, this clonotype is medium-sized (0.01 to 0.1%). The V call is TRBV29-1, the J call TRBJ1-1; D is undetermined. CDR1 and CDR2 (germline): SQVTM, ANQGSEA. V gave up 7 bases and J gave up 2 bases, with 5 bases separating them. CDR3 length: 10 residues. The CDR3 DNA reads TGCAGCGCCGTCAACACTGAAGCTTTCTTT. This sequence encodes CSAVNTEAFF.

The rearrangement joins TRBV12-3 or TRBV12-4 to TRBJ1-1; perhaps TRBD1 as D (5 bases). V dropped 3 bases and J dropped 10 bases, with 12 bases sitting between them. This CDR3 comprises 12 residues. The CDR3 nucleotides read TGTGCCAGCAGTTTTGGGGGACTGGGAGCTTTCTTT. Protein: CASSFGGLGAFF.

With regard to this clonotype: It may be a read error: a sequence one base away is much more abundant. This chain joins TRBV6-2 or TRBV6-3 and TRBJ1-5; no definite D call. This CDR3 spans 14 amino acids. Germline-derived CDR1 and CDR2 are MNHEY and SVGEGT. Here the CDR3 reads CVSRRRVSNQPQHF. The CDR3, as DNA: TGTGTCAGCAGGAGACGGGTTAGCAATCAGCCCCAGCATTTT.

This clonotype was counted at least ten times. The rearrangement links TRBV7-3 to TRBJ2-3; 9 bases are a match to TRBD1. Trimming removed 4 bases from V and 4 bases from J; junction bases left unmatched: 6. Germline V gene data show CDR1 as SGHTA and CDR2 as FQGTGA. CDR3 length: 15 residues. The CDR3 sequence: CASSSGQGLADTQYF. The CDR3 DNA reads TGTGCCAGCAGCTCTGGACAGGGGTTGGCAGATACGCAGTATTTT.

The V call is TRBV7-2, the J call TRBJ2-1; no reliable D call. The CDR3 has 15 amino acids. The V end lost 1 base, the J end lost 2 bases, and 9 bases lay between the germline ends. Germline V CDR1 and CDR2: SGHTA, FQGNSA. CDR3 coding DNA: TGTGCCAGCAGCTTAGGACGGGTAACCTACAATGAGCAGTTCTTC. Encoded protein: CASSLGRVTYNEQFF.

The V gene is TRBV6-1, the J gene TRBJ1-1, with a weak D call TRBD1 (5 bases). The CDR3 runs to 11 residues. From germline, CDR1 is MNHNS and CDR2 SASEGT. V was trimmed by 7 bases and J by 10 bases, leaving 13 bases between them. The CDR3 protein is CASIRGLGAFF. The CDR3 coding sequence is TGTGCCAGCATCCGGGGCCTAGGAGCTTTCTTT.

This rearrangement joins TRBV5-1 to TRBJ1-2, with 9 bases identical to TRBD1. Germline V gene sequence: CDR1 SGHRS, CDR2 YFSETQ. The CDR3 runs 15 residues. V gave up 0 bases and J gave up 2 bases; unmatched junction bases: 2. DNA for the CDR3: TGCGCCAGCAGCTTGGTCACAGGGGGCAACTATGGCTACACCTTC. Translating gives CASSLVTGGNYGYTF. The variable domain in full, completed from reference TRBV5-1 and TRBJ1-2, reads KAGVTQTPRYLIKTRGQQVTLSCSPISGHRSVSWYQQTPGQGLQFLFEYFSETQRNKGNFPGRFSGRQFSNSRSEMNVSTLELGDSALYLCASSLVTGGNYGYTFGSGTRLTVV.

This clonotype came up many times. The chain uses TRBV5-1 and TRBJ2-3; D is possibly TRBD1 (5 bases). The ends were cut back, 0 bases at V and 2 bases at J, with 7 bases in the middle. The length of the CDR3 is 14 residues. Germline CDR1 SGHRS, CDR2 YFSETQ. Here the CDR3 reads CASSLAGSTDTQYF. Here the CDR3 DNA reads TGCGCCAGCAGCTTGGCAGGGTCCACAGATACGCAGTATTTT.

The chain combines TRBV20-1 with TRBJ1-1; perhaps TRBD1 as D (6 bases). Germline V lookup: CDR1 DFQATT, CDR2 SNEGSKA (reference sequence). Deletions cut 4 bases from V and 8 bases from J, with 20 bases between. This CDR3 is 14 amino acids long. This CDR3 is CSAKMGHSKSEAFF. In nucleotides, the CDR3 is TGCAGTGCTAAAATGGGACACTCTAAATCGGAAGCTTTCTTT.

Ten or more counts support this clonotype. The genes are TRBV12-3 or TRBV12-4 and TRBJ2-7, with 9 bases that match TRBD1. J gave up 3 bases and V 2 bases, and 11 bases lay outside the gene matches. This CDR3 has 17 residues. In DNA, the CDR3 is TGTGCCAGCAGTTTACGGTCTTTGGGACAGGGCTACTACGAGCAGTACTTC. Its protein product is CASSLRSLGQGYYEQYF.

This clonotype has just a few counts. CDR3 in amino acids: CSVESPPTGSYGYTF. In DNA, the CDR3 is TGCAGCGTTGAGTCCCCTCCGACAGGCTCCTATGGCTACACCTTC. The chain combines TRBV29-1 with TRBJ1-2; a weak D match, TRBD1 (6 bases). Germline V gene data show CDR1 as SQVTM and CDR2 as ANQGSEA. The V end lost 3 bases, the J end lost 4 bases, and 18 bases lay between the germline ends. The CDR3 sequence is 15 residues long.

The chain couples TRBV7-2 to TRBJ1-5, with 7 bases identical to TRBD1. With 4 bases clipped from V and 1 base from J, the junction kept 4 bases outside the gene matches. Germline V gene lookup returns CDR1 SGHTA and CDR2 FQGNSA. This CDR3 contains 15 residues. The CDR3 DNA sequence: TGTGCCAGCAGCTATACGGGACAGAGCAATCAGCCCCAGCATTTT. Translating gives CASSYTGQSNQPQHF.

This clonotype was counted ten times or more. For the CDR3, the DNA is TGCAGCGTCAAAGGGCTAGCCGCAGATACGCAGTATTTT. This gives the protein CSVKGLAADTQYF. The chain combines TRBV29-1 with TRBJ2-3; D is perhaps TRBD2 (5 bases). The CDR3 covers 13 residues. From germline, CDR1 is SQVTM and CDR2 ANQGSEA. V was shortened by 6 bases and J by 4 bases, with 14 bases between the two germline ends.

This clonotype was recorded at least ten times. The rearrangement uses TRBV6-2 or TRBV6-3 and TRBJ1-5; D remains unclear. CDR3 length equals 15 residues. In germline, CDR1 is MNHEY, CDR2 SVGEGT. Trimming shortened V by 7 bases and J by 2 bases, and 15 bases separated the two germline ends. As DNA, the CDR3 is TGTGCCAGCACTTATTCCCCGCGGGGCAATCAGCCCCAGCATTTT. As protein: CASTYSPRGNQPQHF.

This clonotype was seen at least ten times. The CDR3 sequence is CASSLVLLGDSPLHF. The CDR3 region has the DNA TGTGCCAGCAGCTTAGTCCTCTTGGGGGATTCACCCCTCCACTTT. The rearrangement uses TRBV7-2 and TRBJ1-6, with D tentatively TRBD1 (5 bases). V was pared by 1 base and J by 8 bases, with 12 bases between. The germline CDR1 and CDR2 sequences are SGHTA and FQGNSA. The CDR3 has 15 residues.

The chain uses TRBV28 and TRBJ1-1; D remains ambiguous. V dropped 2 bases and J dropped 0 bases, with 13 bases sitting between them. The CDR3 is made up of 16 amino acids. The V gene's germline CDR1 is MDHEN and CDR2 SYDVKM. Written as DNA, the CDR3 is TGTGCCAGCAGTTTACCCGGATCAGGCATGAACACTGAAGCTTTCTTT. Its translation is CASSLPGSGMNTEAFF. The full variable domain, in which reference TRBV28 and TRBJ1-1 provide the parts outside the CDR3, is DVKVTQSSRYLVKRTGEKVFLECVQDMDHENMFWYRQDPGLGLRLIYFSYDVKMKEKGDIPEGYSVSREKKERFSLILESASTNQTSMYLCASSLPGSGMNTEAFFGQGTRLTVV.

Only a few counts were recorded for this clonotype. This chain uses TRBV4-3 with TRBJ2-1; D is ambiguous. V was cut by 1 base and J by 0 bases, with 7 bases left in between. CDR1 and CDR2 from the germline V gene are LGHNA and YSLEER. This CDR3 contains 15 residues. CDR3 region: CASSQAGDSYNEQFF. CDR3 DNA: TGCGCCAGCAGCCAAGCTGGGGACTCCTACAATGAGCAGTTCTTC.

In this sample, this clonotype turned up many times. This chain connects TRBV24-1 to TRBJ2-3; no definite D call. This CDR3 comprises 22 residues. V lost 2 bases and J lost 0, with 29 bases in between. Germline CDR1 KGHDR, CDR2 SFDVKD. The CDR3 sequence is CATSDSPIFRTGRRPSTDTQYF. CDR3 sequence (DNA): TGTGCCACCAGTGATTCGCCAATATTCAGGACCGGACGGCGACCGAGCACAGATACGCAGTATTTT.

This rearrangement joins TRBV29-1 to TRBJ1-5; TRBD1 might be the D (6 bases). The CDR3 consists of 13 residues. CDR1 and CDR2 from the germline V gene are SQVTM and ANQGSEA. CDR3 residues: CGITQGPYQPQHF. The CDR3 coding sequence is TGCGGAATAACCCAGGGGCCTTATCAGCCCCAGCATTTT.